These 31 T cell receptor beta chains were all obtained from the same sample, sequenced in a study of cytomegalovirus exposure and HLA in healthy donors. This PCR relied on a set of 60 Vbeta primers and 13 Jbeta primers. Generated by immunoSEQ multiplex PCR, the TCRdb table keeps only in-frame clones and is missing some. The data contain about 94,000 clones, 70% to 85% of them seen just once; the ten biggest clones take up about a tenth. Sequenced material: PBMCs. These TCRs come from a human donor in good health.

The chain has TRBV18 and TRBJ2-3; 7 bases match TRBD1. The CDR3 is 14 amino acids. Germline values: CDR1 KGHSH, CDR2 LQKENI. V lost 1 base, J lost 6 bases, and 4 bases stayed unmatched. CDR3 sequence (DNA): TGTGCCAGCTCACCACAGACAGGGTGGGATACGCAGTATTTT. Translating gives CASSPQTGWDTQYF. Together with reference TRBV18 and TRBJ2-3, the CDR3 gives the full variable domain: NAGVMQNPRHLVRRRGQEARLRCSPMKGHSHVYWYRQLPEEGLKFMVYLQKENIIDESGMPKERFSAEFPKEGPSILRIQQVVRGDSAAYFCASSPQTGWDTQYFGPGTRLTVL.

The chain combines TRBV2 with TRBJ1-2, with D perhaps matching TRBD1 (5 bases). The CDR3 has 14 amino acids. With 6 bases removed from V and 4 bases from J, the gap between germline ends came to 15 bases. CDR1 SNHLY and CDR2 FYNNEI come from the germline V gene. DNA for the CDR3: TGTGCCAGCAGGGCGGACCTACAGGTCTATGGCTACACCTTC. Translated: CASRADLQVYGYTF. Full variable domain (missing parts from reference TRBV2 and TRBJ1-2): EPEVTQTPSHQVTQMGQEVILRCVPISNHLYFYWYRQILGQKVEFLVSFYNNEISEKSEIFDDQFSVERPDGSNFTLKIRSTKLEDSAMYFCASRADLQVYGYTFGSGTRLTVV.

The chain recombines TRBV2 with TRBJ2-5, with TRBD1 as a possible D gene (6 bases). V gave up 2 bases and J gave up 3 bases, with 10 bases separating them. CDR1 is SNHLY and CDR2 is FYNNEI in the germline V gene. The CDR3 totals 14 residues. CDR3 amino acids: CASSERTAKETQYF. The CDR3 DNA is TGTGCCAGCAGTGAAAGGACAGCAAAAGAGACCCAGTACTTC.

This clone appeared a few times. This rearrangement joins TRBV11-3 to TRBJ2-3, with unresolved D. The CDR3 has 17 amino acids. Per the germline V gene, CDR1 is SGHNT and CDR2 is YENEEA. V lost 1 base and J 2 bases, leaving 16 bases between the germline ends. CDR3 sequence reads: CASSLGVRGRATDTQYF. CDR3 bases: TGTGCCAGCAGCTTAGGGGTACGAGGCCGAGCCACAGATACGCAGTATTTT.

V and J are TRBV28 and TRBJ1-1, with 9 bases identical to TRBD1. CDR1 is MDHEN, CDR2 SYDVKM, per germline. This CDR3 comprises 12 residues. Trimming cost V 4 bases and J 14 bases; bases outside gene matches: 8. CDR3: CASSSTGQGTFF. In DNA form, the CDR3 reads TGTGCCAGCAGTTCGACGGGACAGGGAACCTTCTTT.

The table lists this clone with a few counts. V and J are TRBV6-5 and TRBJ1-2; maybe TRBD1 (6 bases). Germline CDR1 is MNHEY and CDR2 is SVGAGI. V was pared by 6 bases and J by 7 bases, with 15 bases between. The CDR3 is 13 residues long. The CDR3 DNA is TGTGCCAGCAGCCGAACAGGGAGAGGTGGCTACACCTTC. Amino acids: CASSRTGRGGYTF.

The chain uses TRBV27 and TRBJ2-7, with TRBD1 matching 9 bases. Per the germline V gene, CDR1 is MNHEY and CDR2 is SMNVEV (reference sequence). This CDR3 has 14 amino acids. After removal of 2 bases from V and 3 bases from J, the junction contained 2 bases not matched to a gene. In DNA form, the CDR3 reads TGTGCCAGCAGTTTAGAGACAGGGGGCTACGAGCAGTACTTC. It is translated as CASSLETGGYEQYF.

This clone was observed a handful of times. V is TRBV6-1 and J is TRBJ1-4, with a tentative D call TRBD1 (6 bases). The CDR3 runs to 15 residues. CDR1 and CDR2 from the germline V gene are MNHNS and SASEGT. The V gene lost 0 bases and the J gene lost 4 bases, with 9 bases spanning the gap. CDR3: CASSEAPGVNEKLFF. Written as DNA, the CDR3 is TGTGCCAGCAGTGAAGCGCCAGGGGTTAATGAAAAACTGTTTTTT.

The genes are TRBV18 and TRBJ2-3; maybe TRBD1 (6 bases). From germline, CDR1 is KGHSH and CDR2 LQKENI. The CDR3 loop spans 15 amino acids. Trimming removed 3 bases at V and 6 bases at J, with 16 bases between. CDR3 bases: TGTGCCAGCTCACCTCCGGACAGCTTAGGGGATACGCAGTATTTT. It is translated as CASSPPDSLGDTQYF.

The chain joins TRBV5-4 to TRBJ2-3; 10 nucleotides align to TRBD2. Trimming took 7 bases from V and 8 from J; bases not matched to a gene: 10. Germline V gives CDR1 SGHNT, CDR2 YYREEE (reference sequence). The CDR3 loop spans 14 amino acids. In DNA form, the CDR3 reads TGTGCCAGCGGGCTAGCGGGAGTAGCAGGTACGCAGTATTTT. Protein sequence: CASGLAGVAGTQYF. Together with reference TRBV5-4 and TRBJ2-3, the CDR3 gives the full variable domain: ETGVTQSPTHLIKTRGQQVTLRCSSQSGHNTVSWYQQALGQGPQFIFQYYREEENGRGNFPPRFSGLQFPNYSSELNVNALELDDSALYLCASGLAGVAGTQYFGPGTRLTVL.

The V call is TRBV7-9, the J call TRBJ2-3; D uncertain. Germline V gene sequence: CDR1 SEHNR, CDR2 FQNEAQ (reference sequence). Trimming removed 1 base from V and 5 bases from J, with 7 bases in between. This CDR3 is built from 13 residues. As DNA, the CDR3 is TGTGCCAGCAGCTTAGTAGCCGGAGATACGCAGTATTTT. Translation: CASSLVAGDTQYF.

J is TRBJ1-1 and V is TRBV19, with TRBD1 as a possible D gene (6 bases). Per the germline V gene, CDR1 is LNHDA and CDR2 is SQIVND (reference sequence). The CDR3 has 13 residues. The V gene lost 5 bases and the J gene lost 1 base, with 8 bases spanning the gap. The chain's CDR3 is CASSVRGNTEAFF. The CDR3 DNA follows: TGTGCCAGTAGTGTCAGGGGGAACACTGAAGCTTTCTTT.

The table lists this clone with a count of one. Mismatch with germline at one junction end may stem from a read error. The chain couples TRBV5-1 to TRBJ2-5, with TRBD2 matching 14 bases. The CDR3 sequence is 18 residues long. Germline CDR1 is SGHRS and CDR2 is YFSETQ. The CDR3 nucleotides are TGCGCCAGCAGCTTGGGACTAGCGGGAGGGGAACGCGTGAAGACCCAGCACTTC. Its protein is CASSLGLAGGERVKTQHF.

This clone was seen a handful of times. J is TRBJ1-1 and V is TRBV19; D is undetermined. CDR3 length equals 12 residues. Per germline, CDR1 LNHDA and CDR2 SQIVND (reference sequence). V shed 1 base and J shed 4 bases, with 4 bases lying between them. This CDR3 is CASSIGITEAFF. CDR3 coding DNA: TGTGCCAGTAGTATAGGTATCACTGAAGCTTTCTTT.

The sample holds a few counts of this clone. The V gene is TRBV7-8, the J gene TRBJ1-6; maybe TRBD1 (6 bases). The V end lost 2 bases, the J end lost 4 bases, and 12 bases lay between the germline ends. CDR1 and CDR2 from the germline V gene are SGHVS and FQNEAQ. The CDR3 runs 16 residues. DNA for the CDR3: TGTGCCAGCAGCTTAACCCGGGACACATATAATTCACCCCTCCACTTT. This gives the protein CASSLTRDTYNSPLHF.

The genes are TRBV19 and TRBJ1-2, with 8 bases matching TRBD1. The CDR3 runs to 14 residues. V was clipped by 6 bases and J by 4 bases; unmatched bases: 7. Germline V gene lookup returns CDR1 LNHDA and CDR2 SQIVND (reference sequence). CDR3 DNA sequence: TGTGCCAGTAGCACACAGGGGGGAGGCTATGGCTACACCTTC. As protein: CASSTQGGGYGYTF.

The chain couples TRBV15 to TRBJ1-1, with 10 positions matching TRBD1. The length of the CDR3 is 15 residues. V lost 4 bases, J lost 8 bases, and 10 bases stayed unmatched. Looked up from germline, CDR1 is LNHNV and CDR2 is YYDKDF (reference sequence). The CDR3 here is CATSTKTRQGAEAFF. Written as DNA, the CDR3 is TGTGCCACCAGCACCAAAACCCGACAGGGGGCGGAAGCTTTCTTT.

The chain is built from TRBV7-8 and TRBJ2-2; D unclear. V was shortened by 5 bases and J by 1 base, with 8 bases between the two germline ends. Per germline, CDR1 SGHVS and CDR2 FQNEAQ. The CDR3 loop spans 14 amino acids. The CDR3 sequence: CASSPLRNTGELFF. The DNA for the CDR3 is TGTGCCAGCAGCCCCCTCCGGAACACCGGGGAGCTGTTTTTT.

The V gene is TRBV19, the J gene TRBJ1-3, with 9 bases aligning to TRBD1. The CDR3 totals 14 residues. CDR1 and CDR2 from the germline V gene are LNHDA and SQIVND (reference sequence). The ends lost 6 bases at V and 4 bases at J; junction bases unmatched: 4. This chain's CDR3 is CASRGQGLGNTIYF. CDR3 coding DNA: TGTGCCAGTAGGGGACAGGGATTAGGAAACACCATATATTTT.

V usage is TRBV5-1 and J usage is TRBJ2-3, with 16 bases fitting TRBD2. Germline trimming cut 4 bases from V and 5 bases from J; bases unmatched to any gene: 7. The CDR3 runs to 17 residues. Germline V lookup: CDR1 SGHRS, CDR2 YFSETQ. CDR3 sequence: CASSTGLAGGPGDTQYF. In nucleotides, the CDR3 is TGCGCCAGCAGCACGGGACTAGCGGGGGGGCCGGGAGATACGCAGTATTTT.

This clone was recorded only once. This chain joins TRBV30 and TRBJ2-7; the match to TRBD1 covers 7 bases. V lost 2 bases and J lost 4; bases outside the gene matches: 11. The V gene's germline CDR1 is GTSNPN and CDR2 SVGIG (reference sequence). The CDR3 length is 15 residues. DNA for the CDR3: TGTGCCTGGAGTCAAAGGTTCCAGGGGGATTACGAGCAGTACTTC. Its translation: CAWSQRFQGDYEQYF.

This clone was recorded once. The chain couples TRBV27 to TRBJ2-1, with D possibly TRBD2 on 6 matching bases. This CDR3 has 15 residues. Trimming removed 2 bases at V and 4 bases at J, with 12 bases between. CDR1 is MNHEY and CDR2 is SMNVEV in the germline V gene (reference sequence). The CDR3 is CASSLGRGPYNEQFF. In nucleotides, the CDR3 is TGTGCCAGCAGTTTAGGGCGGGGCCCTTACAATGAGCAGTTCTTC.

The J gene is TRBJ2-5, the V gene TRBV18, with 11 bases aligning to TRBD1. In germline, CDR1 is KGHSH, CDR2 LQKENI. The junction had 5 bases not matched to a gene; V was cut back by 3 bases and J by 5 bases. This CDR3 contains 15 residues. CDR3 sequence reads: CASSPDRGPEETQYF. In DNA, the CDR3 is TGTGCCAGCTCACCGGACAGGGGGCCAGAGGAGACCCAGTACTTC.

This clone appeared once. The V and J genes are TRBV7-9 and TRBJ1-1; D might be TRBD1 (5 bases). This CDR3 is 14 amino acids long. Germline lookup yields CDR1 SEHNR and CDR2 FQNEAQ (reference sequence). V was trimmed by 1 base and J by 3 bases, leaving 9 bases between them. The CDR3, as DNA: TGTGCCAGCAGCTTAGAAGGGGCCGACACTGAAGCTTTCTTT. It yields the protein CASSLEGADTEAFF.

This chain connects TRBV7-2 to TRBJ1-2; the D is unclear. The CDR3 sequence is 12 residues long. Germline values: CDR1 SGHTA, CDR2 FQGNSA. Trimming took off 2 bases at V and 7 bases at J, with 8 bases between the two ends. CDR3 protein: CASSLRFIGYTF. CDR3 bases: TGTGCCAGCAGCTTACGGTTCATTGGCTACACCTTC. The full variable domain, with the rest looked up from reference TRBV7-2 and TRBJ1-2, is GAGVSQSPSNKVTEKGKDVELRCDPISGHTALYWYRQSLGQGLEFLIYFQGNSAPDKSGLPSDRFSAERTGGSVSTLTIQRTQQEDSAVYLCASSLRFIGYTFGSGTRLTVV.

In this sample, this clone turned up once. V usage is TRBV5-1 and J usage is TRBJ1-2; 8 positions match TRBD1. With 8 bases clipped from V and 1 base from J, the junction kept 10 bases outside the gene matches. Germline V lookup: CDR1 SGHRS, CDR2 YFSETQ. The CDR3 has 15 residues. DNA of the CDR3: TGCGCCAGTTCTCCCGTGACAGGGGATAACTATGGCTACACCTTC. Protein: CASSPVTGDNYGYTF.

V and J are TRBV11-2 and TRBJ2-7, with 7 bases matching TRBD2. Germline trimming cut 0 bases from V and 2 bases from J; bases unmatched to any gene: 1. The CDR3 contains 14 residues. Germline CDR1 SGHAT, CDR2 FQNNGV. The CDR3, as DNA: TGTGCCAGCAGCTTAGACGGGACTACCTACGAGCAGTACTTC. This codes for CASSLDGTTYEQYF.

The chain has TRBV28 and TRBJ1-1; D gene uncertain. The CDR3 contains 11 residues. Germline V gene lookup returns CDR1 MDHEN and CDR2 SYDVKM. Trimming removed 8 bases from V and 0 bases from J, with 4 bases in between. The CDR3 DNA sequence: TGTGCCAGCTCCATGAACACTGAAGCTTTCTTT. As protein: CASSMNTEAFF.

This chain links TRBV4-3 with TRBJ1-6, with 9 bases aligning to TRBD1. V trimming: 0 bases; J trimming: 9 bases; junction bases outside the gene matches: 9. The CDR3 runs 17 residues. CDR1 LGHNA and CDR2 YSLEER come from the germline V gene. The CDR3 is CASSQDGGQGAASPLHF. The CDR3 DNA reads TGCGCCAGCAGCCAAGATGGGGGACAGGGAGCGGCTTCACCCCTCCACTTT.

The V and J genes are TRBV6-5 and TRBJ2-3; tentatively, D is TRBD2 (5 bases). CDR1 is MNHEY and CDR2 is SVGAGI in the germline V gene. V gave up 0 bases and J gave up 0 bases, with 10 bases separating them. This CDR3 contains 16 residues. The CDR3 DNA reads TGTGCCAGCAGTTACTCGAGCGGTCTAAGCACAGATACGCAGTATTTT. Translation: CASSYSSGLSTDTQYF.

The chain joins TRBV9 to TRBJ2-7; 11 bases fit TRBD2. The CDR3 runs to 15 residues. CDR1 SGDLS and CDR2 YYNGEE come from the germline V gene. Trimming at V came to 4 bases and at J to 4 bases, leaving 7 bases not matched to a gene. CDR3 DNA sequence: TGTGCCAGCAGCCCGGGTCTAGCGGGAGGTTACGAGCAGTACTTC. Its translation is CASSPGLAGGYEQYF.